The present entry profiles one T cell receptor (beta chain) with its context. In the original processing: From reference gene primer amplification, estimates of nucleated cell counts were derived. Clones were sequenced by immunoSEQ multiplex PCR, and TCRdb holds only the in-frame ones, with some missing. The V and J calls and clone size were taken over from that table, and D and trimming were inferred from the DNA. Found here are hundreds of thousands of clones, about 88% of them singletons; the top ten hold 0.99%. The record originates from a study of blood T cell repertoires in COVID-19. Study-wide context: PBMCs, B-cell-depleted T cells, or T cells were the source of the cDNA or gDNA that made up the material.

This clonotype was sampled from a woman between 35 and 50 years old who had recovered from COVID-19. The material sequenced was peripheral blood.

The CDR3 DNA follows: TGTGCCAGCAGCGTAGGCCCAGGGAACACTGAAGCTTTCTTT. Translation: CASSVGPGNTEAFF. This chain links TRBV9 with TRBJ1-1; no clear D. V lost 0 bases and J 1 base, leaving 7 bases between the germline ends. The CDR3 extends over 14 amino acids. The V gene's germline CDR1 is SGDLS and CDR2 YYNGEE.